What follows are 15 T cell receptor beta chains derived from one specimen sequenced in a study of circulating CD8 cells and anti-PD-1 response in melanoma. Each library started from around 15 ng of total RNA using the QIAseq Immune Repertoire TCR panel. TCRdb re-called the reads with MiXCR, one entry per CDR3 protein. Of several hundred distinct CDR3 sequences listed, approximately 7.5% are singletons. Sorting of live CD3+CD8+TCRalphabeta+ cells by PD-1 and/or TIGIT gave four subsets. The sequences come from CD8+ T cells from PBMCs, collected at baseline or after one month of anti-PD-1 therapy (not recorded which). These receptors originate from a human donor with melanoma.

A word on this clonotype: Given the absence of the conserved phenylalanine or tryptophan at the CDR3 end, a read error is likely. The V and J genes are TRBV14 and TRBJ2-1; D may be TRBD1 or TRBD2 (7 bases each). CDR1 is SGHDN and CDR2 is FVKESK in the germline V gene. The CDR3 is made up of 14 amino acids. CDR3 bases: TGCGCCAGCAGCCAAGTCCAGGGGGGGCTGCAGCAGTTCTCC. Residues: CASSQVQGGLQQFS.

Comment on this clonotype: Possible read error: a much larger clone is one base away. This sequence joins TRBV29-1 and TRBJ2-1; the D gene is possibly TRBD2 (5 bases). This CDR3 contains 14 residues. Germline CDR1 reads SQVTM; CDR2 reads ANQGSEA. Here the CDR3 reads CSVTVPPGYNEQFF. CDR3 coding DNA: TGTAGCGTTACGGTCCCTCCCGGCTACAATGAGCAGTTCTTC.

As to this clonotype: Just one base apart from a much larger clone, this may be a read error. The rearrangement joins TRBV2 to TRBJ2-5; maybe TRBD1 (7 bases). The CDR3 consists of 15 residues. Germline CDR1 is SNHLY and CDR2 is FYNNEI. The CDR3 DNA follows: TGTGTCAGGGGGGTCAACAGGGACTTTCAAGGGACCCAGTACTTC. This translates into CVRGVNRDFQGTQYF.

A note on this clonotype: This may arise from a read error, as a much more abundant clone is one base away. The gene calls are TRBV27 and TRBJ2-1; 12 nucleotides match TRBD1. Germline loops: CDR1 MNHEY, CDR2 SMNVEV (reference sequence). This CDR3 contains 23 residues. This CDR3 reads CASGFSGTGGLNVSPSGRNEQFF. CDR3 nucleotide sequence: TGTGCCAGCGGTTTCTCAGGGACAGGGGGCCTAAACGTGTCCCCGTCCGGACGAAATGAGCAGTTCTTC.

This clonotype is large in the sample. The chain carries TRBV28 and TRBJ2-7; TRBD1 matches 7 bases. The CDR3 contains 15 residues. The J segment lost 1 base and the V segment lost 3 bases, leaving 6 bases of the junction unmatched. The germline gives CDR1 MDHEN, CDR2 SYDVKM. CDR3 sequence: CASSFPGQVSYEQYF. The CDR3 nucleotides read TGTGCCAGCAGTTTTCCCGGACAGGTTTCCTACGAGCAGTACTTC.

This clonotype was detected only a few times. The chain employs TRBV28 and TRBJ2-1; possibly TRBD2 for D (5 bases). The CDR3 covers 11 residues. Germline V gene lookup returns CDR1 MDHEN and CDR2 SYDVKM. V was shortened by 10 bases and J by 8 bases, with 12 bases between the two germline ends. CDR3 DNA sequence: TGTGCCACCAGCGGCGGGTATGAGCAGTTCTTC. Translating gives CATSGGYEQFF.

The chain is built from TRBV28 and TRBJ2-7; no clear D gene. Deletions cut 6 bases from V and 3 bases from J, with 9 bases between. The CDR3 has 12 amino acids. The germline CDR1 and CDR2 sequences are MDHEN and SYDVKM. CDR3 nucleotides: TGTGCCAGCAGCTCGATGGGCTACGAGCAGTACTTC. It codes for CASSSMGYEQYF.

There are a few counts of this clonotype. An end of the junction does not agree with germline; a read error may underlie this. The rearrangement links TRBV19 to TRBJ2-1, with a possible D match to TRBD2 (6 bases). This CDR3 has 13 amino acids. Per germline, CDR1 LNHDA and CDR2 SQIVND (reference sequence). CDR3 region: CDSSAGPYNEQFF. CDR3 DNA: TGTGACAGTAGCGCGGGACCCTACAATGAGCAGTTCTTC.

In its sample, this clonotype is large. The chain combines TRBV7-3 with TRBJ2-3; weak D call: TRBD2 (7 bases). In germline, CDR1 is SGHTA, CDR2 FQGTGA. The CDR3 contains 14 residues. Trimming pared 4 bases from V and 5 bases from J, leaving 13 bases between. The CDR3 bases are TGTGCCAGCAGCTCCTGGGGGGGCCGAGATACGCAGTATTTT. It yields the protein CASSSWGGRDTQYF. The full variable domain, with the rest looked up from reference TRBV7-3 and TRBJ2-3, is GAGVSQTPSNKVTEKGKYVELRCDPISGHTALYWYRQSLGQGPEFLIYFQGTGAADDSGLPNDRFFAVRPEGSVSTLKIQRTERGDSAVYLCASSSWGGRDTQYFGPGTRLTVL.

This clonotype is large (0.1 to 1%) by share. This sequence joins TRBV19 and TRBJ2-7; 9 bases line up with TRBD1. CDR1 and CDR2 (germline): LNHDA, SQIVND (reference sequence). The CDR3 extends over 12 amino acids. This chain's CDR3 is CASGQGLYEQYF. CDR3 bases: TGTGCTAGTGGACAGGGGCTGTACGAGCAGTACTTC.

This clonotype is labeled as large. The chain uses TRBV11-2 and TRBJ2-1; 8 nucleotides agree with TRBD2. Trimming cost V 6 bases and J 7 bases; bases outside gene matches: 5. This CDR3 comprises 13 residues. Germline V lookup: CDR1 SGHAT, CDR2 FQNNGV. CDR3 DNA sequence: TGTGCCAGCAGTGACCGGGGGGGGAATGAGCAGTTCTTC. As protein: CASSDRGGNEQFF.

By share of the sample, this clonotype is medium-sized. The rearrangement links TRBV29-1 to TRBJ1-1, with D uncertain. Germline CDR1 is SQVTM and CDR2 is ANQGSEA. Trimming took 2 bases from V and 3 from J, leaving 4 bases between them. The CDR3 sequence is 11 residues long. The CDR3 DNA is TGCAGCGTTGAAAGATACACTGAAGCTTTCTTT. Protein product: CSVERYTEAFF.

By share, this clonotype ranks as large. Its ends do not fully match the called genes, so a read error is possible. This chain links TRBV28 with TRBJ2-1; the D is unclear. Per the germline V gene, CDR1 is MDHEN and CDR2 is SYDVKM. The CDR3 contains 14 residues. In DNA form, the CDR3 reads TGTGCCAGCATTGTGGCAGACTCCTACAGTGAGCAGCTCTTC. It translates to CASIVADSYSEQLF.

This clonotype is large within its sample. This rearrangement joins TRBV14 to TRBJ1-2; D is possibly TRBD1 (5 bases). CDR1 and CDR2 from the germline V gene are SGHDN and FVKESK. The V end lost 4 bases, the J end lost 6 bases, and 12 bases lay between the germline ends. The CDR3 spans 13 residues. The CDR3: CASSPFDSDGYTF. The CDR3 nucleotides are TGTGCCAGCAGCCCTTTTGACAGCGATGGCTACACCTTC.

This clonotype was seen a handful of times. The gene calls are TRBV19 and TRBJ2-1; the D is unclear. The CDR3 totals 14 residues. The V end lost 3 bases, the J end lost 8 bases, and 14 bases lay between the germline ends. The germline V gene encodes CDR1 LNHDA and CDR2 SQIVND (reference sequence). The CDR3 coding sequence is TGTGCCAGTAGTATTCTAGGCGGAAGGGATGAGCAGTTCTTC. Protein: CASSILGGRDEQFF. Using reference TRBV19 and TRBJ2-1 for the parts outside the CDR3, the full variable domain is DGGITQSPKYLFRKEGQNVTLSCEQNLNHDAMYWYRQDPGQGLRLIYYSQIVNDFQKGDIAEGYSVSREKKESFPLTVTSAQKNPTAFYLCASSILGGRDEQFFGPGTRLTVL.